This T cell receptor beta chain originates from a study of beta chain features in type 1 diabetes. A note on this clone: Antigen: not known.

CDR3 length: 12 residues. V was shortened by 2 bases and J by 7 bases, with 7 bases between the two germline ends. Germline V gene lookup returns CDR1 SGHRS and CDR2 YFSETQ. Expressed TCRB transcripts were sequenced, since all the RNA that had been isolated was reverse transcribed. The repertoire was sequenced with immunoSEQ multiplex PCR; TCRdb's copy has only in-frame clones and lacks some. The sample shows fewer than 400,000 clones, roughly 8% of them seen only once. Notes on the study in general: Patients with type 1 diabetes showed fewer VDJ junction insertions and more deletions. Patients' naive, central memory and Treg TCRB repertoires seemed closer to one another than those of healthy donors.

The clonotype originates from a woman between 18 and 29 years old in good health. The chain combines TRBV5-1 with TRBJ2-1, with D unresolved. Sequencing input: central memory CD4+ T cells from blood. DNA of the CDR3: TGCGCCAGCAGCTTACTGCGGAATGAGCAGTTCTTC. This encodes CASSLLRNEQFF.